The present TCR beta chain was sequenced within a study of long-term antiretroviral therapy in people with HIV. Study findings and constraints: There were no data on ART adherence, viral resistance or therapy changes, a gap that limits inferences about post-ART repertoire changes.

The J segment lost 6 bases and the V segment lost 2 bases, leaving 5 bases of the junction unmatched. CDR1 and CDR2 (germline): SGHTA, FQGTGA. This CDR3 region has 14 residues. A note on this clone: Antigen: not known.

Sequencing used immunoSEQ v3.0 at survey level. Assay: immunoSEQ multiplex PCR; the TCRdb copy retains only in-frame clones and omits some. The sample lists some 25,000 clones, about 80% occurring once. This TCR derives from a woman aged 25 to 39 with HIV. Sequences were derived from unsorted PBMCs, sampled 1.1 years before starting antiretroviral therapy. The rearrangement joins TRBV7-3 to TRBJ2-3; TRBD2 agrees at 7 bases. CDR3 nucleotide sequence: TGTGCCAGCAGCTTAGGTGGGGGGGGTGATACGCAGTATTTT. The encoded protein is CASSLGGGGDTQYF.